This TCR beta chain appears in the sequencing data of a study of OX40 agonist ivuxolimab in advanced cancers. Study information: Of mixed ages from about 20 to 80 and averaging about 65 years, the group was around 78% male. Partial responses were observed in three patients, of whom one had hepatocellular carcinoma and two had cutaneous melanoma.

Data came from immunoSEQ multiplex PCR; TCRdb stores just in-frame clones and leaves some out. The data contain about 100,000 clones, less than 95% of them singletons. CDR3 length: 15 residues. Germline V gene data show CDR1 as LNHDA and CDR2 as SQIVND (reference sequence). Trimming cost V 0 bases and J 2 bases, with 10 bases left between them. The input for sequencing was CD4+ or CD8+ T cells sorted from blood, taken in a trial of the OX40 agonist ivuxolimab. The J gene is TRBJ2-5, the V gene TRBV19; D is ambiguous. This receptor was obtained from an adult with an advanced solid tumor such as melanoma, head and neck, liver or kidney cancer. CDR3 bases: TGTGCCAGTAGTATAGATCTCCGCGGACAAGAGACCCAGTACTTC. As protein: CASSIDLRGQETQYF.